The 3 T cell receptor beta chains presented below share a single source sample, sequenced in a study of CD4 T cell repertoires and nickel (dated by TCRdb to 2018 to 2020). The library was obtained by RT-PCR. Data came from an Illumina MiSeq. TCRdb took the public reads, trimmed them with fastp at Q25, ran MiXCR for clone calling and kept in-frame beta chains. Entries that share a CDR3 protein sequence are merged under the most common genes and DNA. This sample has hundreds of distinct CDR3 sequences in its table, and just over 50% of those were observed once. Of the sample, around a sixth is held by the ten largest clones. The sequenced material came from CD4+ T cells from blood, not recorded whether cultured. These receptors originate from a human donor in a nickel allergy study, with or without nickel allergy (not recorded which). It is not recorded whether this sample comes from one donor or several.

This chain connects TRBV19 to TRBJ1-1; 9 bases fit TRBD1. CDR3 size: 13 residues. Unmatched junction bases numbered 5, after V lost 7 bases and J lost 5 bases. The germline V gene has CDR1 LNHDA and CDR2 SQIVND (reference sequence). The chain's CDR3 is CASTGQGKTEAFF. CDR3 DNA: TGTGCCAGTACGGGACAGGGTAAAACTGAAGCTTTCTTT.

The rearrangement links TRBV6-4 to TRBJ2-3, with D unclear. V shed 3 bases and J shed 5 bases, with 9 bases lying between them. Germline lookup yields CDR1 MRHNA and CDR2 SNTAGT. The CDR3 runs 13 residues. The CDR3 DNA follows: TGTGCCAGCAGTGAACTACGCGGAGATACGCAGTATTTT. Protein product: CASSELRGDTQYF.

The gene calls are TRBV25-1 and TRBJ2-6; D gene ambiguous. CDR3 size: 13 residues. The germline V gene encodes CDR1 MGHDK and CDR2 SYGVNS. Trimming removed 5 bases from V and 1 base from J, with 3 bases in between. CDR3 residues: CASSRSGANVLTF. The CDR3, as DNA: TGTGCCAGCAGTCGTTCTGGGGCCAACGTCCTGACTTTC.